One sample yielded the 9 T cell receptor beta chains listed below, sequenced in a study of T cells after posttransplantation cyclophosphamide. Assay used: immunoSEQ multiplex PCR; TCRdb lists only in-frame clones, some missing. Of roughly 4,900 clones listed, around 80% are singletons. Busulfan-fludarabine conditioning, marrow transplant, and cyclophosphamide on days +3 and +4 were administered. The sequences come from PBMCs, collected after allogeneic stem cell transplant with posttransplant cyclophosphamide. These receptors originate from a male patient aged 50 to 60 who received an allogeneic stem cell transplant from a related donor and was CMV-positive. A subset of T cells may come from the graft donor.

The genes are TRBV6-1 and TRBJ1-2, with 7 nucleotides matching TRBD1. The J segment lost 8 bases and the V segment lost 7 bases, leaving 13 bases of the junction unmatched. Germline V gives CDR1 MNHNS, CDR2 SASEGT. The CDR3 length is 14 residues. The CDR3 DNA sequence: TGTGCCAGCAACCCGGGAGGGGGCGAGGGAGGCTACACCTTC. This codes for CASNPGGGEGGYTF.

In its sample, this clone was seen once. The chain couples TRBV27 to TRBJ2-7, with 13 bases identical to TRBD2. Per germline, CDR1 MNHEY and CDR2 SMNVEV (reference sequence). The CDR3 totals 16 residues. Unmatched junction bases numbered 9, after V lost 5 bases and J lost 5 bases. The CDR3 DNA follows: TGTGCCAGCAGTCCGAGGACTAGCGGGAGTACCAACGAGCAGTACTTC. Protein product: CASSPRTSGSTNEQYF.

The V gene is TRBV4-1, the J gene TRBJ2-3; D possibly corresponds to TRBD1 (5 bases). Trimming took 4 bases from V and 4 from J, leaving 18 bases between them. Per the germline V gene, CDR1 is MGHRA and CDR2 is YSYEKL. The CDR3 runs 16 residues. In DNA, the CDR3 is TGCGCCAGCAGCCGGATCTCGTGGCAGGGCGCAGATACGCAGTATTTT. Translation gives CASSRISWQGADTQYF.

This chain uses TRBV5-1 with TRBJ2-1, with D tentatively TRBD2 (5 bases). The germline gives CDR1 SGHRS, CDR2 YFSETQ. V was shortened by 0 bases and J by 8 bases, with 12 bases between the two germline ends. The CDR3 runs to 14 residues. The CDR3 coding sequence is TGCGCCAGCAGCTTGGCCGGGATTACCGATGAGCAGTTCTTC. This translates into CASSLAGITDEQFF.

V gene TRBV10-1 combines with J gene TRBJ2-2; 10 bases are shared with TRBD2. V lost 2 bases and J lost 9; bases outside the gene matches: 9. In germline, CDR1 is WNHNN, CDR2 SYGVQD (reference sequence). The CDR3 contains 16 residues. The DNA of the CDR3 is TGCGCCAGCAGTGAGGCATTAGCGGGAGGAAGAAGGGAGCTGTTTTTT. This gives the protein CASSEALAGGRRELFF.

This sequence joins TRBV27 and TRBJ1-2; 10 bases agree with TRBD1. The CDR3 has 12 amino acids. V dropped 7 bases and J dropped 5; count of bases not matched to a gene: 1. From germline, CDR1 is MNHEY and CDR2 SMNVEV (reference sequence). CDR3 in amino acids: CASMGQGYGYTF. The CDR3 DNA is TGTGCCAGCATGGGACAGGGGTATGGCTACACCTTC.

The CDR3 DNA follows: TGCGCCAGCAGCCATGGGAAAGGGGGCATTTCCTACAATGAGCAGTTCTTC. As protein: CASSHGKGGISYNEQFF. The chain is built from TRBV4-1 and TRBJ2-1, with TRBD1 identical over 7 bases. Germline CDR1 is MGHRA and CDR2 is YSYEKL. Trimming removed 3 bases from V and 1 base from J; junction bases left unmatched: 9. The CDR3 totals 17 residues.

The V call is TRBV6-4, the J call TRBJ2-1; TRBD1 matches at 9 bases. Trimming took 0 bases from V and 8 from J; bases not matched to a gene: 5. Germline V gene sequence: CDR1 MRHNA, CDR2 SNTAGT. The CDR3 consists of 15 residues. As DNA, the CDR3 is TGTGCCAGCAGTGACTCGCCCGGGACAGGGCATGAGCAGTTCTTC. It translates to CASSDSPGTGHEQFF.

V gene TRBV11-2 combines with J gene TRBJ2-7; 10 bases map to TRBD2. J gave up 2 bases and V 4 bases, and 5 bases lay outside the gene matches. The CDR3 is 15 amino acids. The germline gives CDR1 SGHAT, CDR2 FQNNGV. This CDR3 reads CASSSLAGVAYEQYF. The CDR3 DNA reads TGTGCCAGCAGCTCCCTAGCGGGAGTGGCCTACGAGCAGTACTTC.